A single sample gave rise to the 14 T cell receptor beta chains below, sequenced in a study of shared clonotypes between healthy human individuals. Profiling relied on immunoSEQ multiplex PCR, and the TCRdb table lists in-frame clones only, not all of them. The sample contains some 1,600,000 clones, approximately 98% of which appear only once. Sequencing used naive CD4+ T cells sorted from blood. The subset denotes: CD45RA+ positively selected. The source of these receptors is a man aged 25-45 years in good health.

The gene calls are TRBV27 and TRBJ2-1; the D is unclear. In germline, CDR1 is MNHEY, CDR2 SMNVEV (reference sequence). This CDR3 has 13 amino acids. Trimming removed 3 bases at V and 6 bases at J, with 9 bases between. In DNA, the CDR3 is TGTGCCAGCAGTTTTGATCCCCGCAATGAGCAGTTCTTC. Translating gives CASSFDPRNEQFF.

The chain couples TRBV18 to TRBJ2-7; 10 bases are a match to TRBD2. After removal of 3 bases from V and 5 bases from J, the junction contained 4 bases not matched to a gene. This CDR3 region has 14 residues. The germline V gene encodes CDR1 KGHSH and CDR2 LQKENI. DNA of the CDR3: TGTGCCAGCTCACCGCTGGGACTAGCGAACGAGCAGTACTTC. Amino acid sequence: CASSPLGLANEQYF.

The chain links TRBV5-4 to TRBJ1-2; D might be TRBD1 (5 bases). The V gene lost 1 base and the J gene lost 8 bases, with 27 bases spanning the gap. CDR1 and CDR2 from the germline V gene are SGHNT and YYREEE (reference sequence). The CDR3 loop spans 18 amino acids. The CDR3 DNA follows: TGTGCCAGCAGCTTGCCTGCGAGCGGTGGGGGAAAGAAGCGGGGCTACACCTTC. It encodes CASSLPASGGGKKRGYTF.

On this clone: Different DNA sequences within this sample yield the same CDR3. The CDR3 nucleotides read TGCGCCAGCAGCTTGGTCCCAGGAAGCTACGAGCAGTACTTC. Its translation is CASSLVPGSYEQYF. The chain carries TRBV5-1 and TRBJ2-7, with unresolved D. Trimming cost V 0 bases and J 3 bases, with 10 bases left between them. This CDR3 contains 14 residues. Germline loops: CDR1 SGHRS, CDR2 YFSETQ.

The chain uses TRBV29-1 and TRBJ2-7; a possible D gene is TRBD1 (5 bases). The length of the CDR3 is 12 residues. V shed 4 bases and J shed 0 bases, with 7 bases lying between them. Germline CDR1 SQVTM, CDR2 ANQGSEA. CDR3 sequence: CSVVGPSYEQYF. The CDR3 DNA reads TGCAGCGTTGTGGGGCCCTCCTACGAGCAGTACTTC.

V and J are TRBV14 and TRBJ2-2; possibly TRBD1 or TRBD2 for D (6 bases each). The V end lost 4 bases, the J end lost 4 bases, and 16 bases lay between the germline ends. The CDR3 length is 16 residues. CDR1 is SGHDN and CDR2 is FVKESK in the germline V gene. The CDR3 reads CASSPRTGRSTGELFF. The CDR3 bases are TGTGCCAGCAGCCCACGAACAGGGAGGAGCACCGGGGAGCTGTTTTTT.

The CDR3 is CASKASGRADTQYF. In nucleotides, the CDR3 is TGTGCCAGCAAAGCTAGCGGGAGAGCAGATACGCAGTATTTT. The chain has TRBV6-1 and TRBJ2-3; TRBD2 matches 10 bases. J was trimmed by 4 bases and V by 7 bases; bases with no gene match: 5. Germline V gives CDR1 MNHNS, CDR2 SASEGT. CDR3 length: 14 residues.

Comments on this clone: The same CDR3 is also encoded by other DNA sequences in this sample. The V and J genes are TRBV29-1 and TRBJ1-4; the D gene is possibly TRBD1 (5 bases). Germline V gene lookup returns CDR1 SQVTM and CDR2 ANQGSEA. The V and J ends lost 4 bases and 5 bases respectively, with 8 bases between them. The length of the CDR3 is 12 residues. The CDR3 region is CSVGQGNEKLFF. The CDR3 DNA sequence: TGCAGCGTTGGTCAGGGCAATGAAAAACTGTTTTTT.

The rearrangement links TRBV29-1 to TRBJ2-5, with a weak D call TRBD2 (5 bases). The CDR3 is 14 amino acids. V lost 5 bases and J lost 9, with 22 bases in between. Germline-derived CDR1 and CDR2 are SQVTM and ANQGSEA. The CDR3 sequence: CSVPRGADRRAQYF. As DNA, the CDR3 is TGCAGCGTTCCTCGTGGAGCGGACCGCCGTGCCCAGTACTTC.

The V gene is TRBV7-9, the J gene TRBJ2-7, with a possible D match to TRBD2 (5 bases). Germline V gene lookup returns CDR1 SEHNR and CDR2 FQNEAQ (reference sequence). This CDR3 is 14 amino acids long. Trimming stripped 0 bases from V and 5 bases from J, with 11 bases between. The CDR3 DNA reads as TGTGCCAGCAGCTTAGCGGGAGTGGTCAACGAGCAGTACTTC. It codes for CASSLAGVVNEQYF.

V and J are TRBV28 and TRBJ2-7, with TRBD1 matching 12 bases. Germline values: CDR1 MDHEN, CDR2 SYDVKM. V gave up 1 base and J gave up 7 bases; unmatched junction bases: 8. This CDR3 is built from 16 residues. This CDR3 is CASSLSWGQGAWEQYF. The CDR3 nucleotides read TGTGCCAGCAGTTTATCCTGGGGACAGGGGGCTTGGGAGCAGTACTTC.

The chain joins TRBV7-8 to TRBJ1-4; no firm D call. The ends were cut back, 1 base at V and 5 bases at J, with 14 bases in the middle. CDR3 size: 16 residues. Germline lookup yields CDR1 SGHVS and CDR2 FQNEAQ. CDR3 protein: CASSLENRKPNEKLFF. DNA of the CDR3: TGTGCCAGCAGCTTAGAAAACAGAAAACCAAATGAAAAACTGTTTTTT.

The chain combines TRBV10-2 with TRBJ2-5; a possible D gene is TRBD1 (5 bases). This CDR3 has 15 amino acids. Germline V CDR1 and CDR2: WSHSY, SAAADI. V was shortened by 3 bases and J by 5 bases, with 16 bases between the two germline ends. The CDR3 region has the DNA TGCGCCAGCAGTGAAACTGCAGGGATCGGGGAGACCCAGTACTTC. This sequence encodes CASSETAGIGETQYF.

About this clone itself: Different DNA sequences within this sample yield the same CDR3. The gene calls are TRBV5-1 and TRBJ2-7; TRBD2 agrees at 8 bases. There are 15 residues in the CDR3. The V segment lost 1 base and the J segment 3 bases; nucleotides outside the gene matches: 6. Germline V gives CDR1 SGHRS, CDR2 YFSETQ. This CDR3 reads CASSLNPREGYEQYF. DNA of the CDR3: TGCGCCAGCAGCTTGAATCCCCGGGAGGGCTACGAGCAGTACTTC.